These T cell receptor beta chains were read from a single sample in a study of cytomegalovirus exposure and HLA in healthy donors. TCRdb's copy holds only in-frame clones and misses some; the assay was immunoSEQ multiplex PCR. The data contain about 110,000 clones, more than 75% of them seen just once; the ten biggest clones take up about 1.8%. The sequenced sample was PBMCs. These receptor sequences come from a middle-aged man in good health and CMV-seronegative. The CDR3 runs from the conserved cysteine through the conserved F or W. The D gene is left open where the match is weak.

TRBJ2-5 TRBV11-2 . CASSMGGGGPETQYF
TRBJ1-5 TRBV18 TRBD1 CASSRGQGDNQPQHF
TRBJ1-2 TRBV10-3 TRBD1 CAISESGRQGNYGYTF
TRBJ1-5 TRBV15 TRBD1 CATSRGRDRGGSSNQPQHF
TRBJ2-5 TRBV5-4 . CASSLDRGGRETQYF
TRBJ2-3 TRBV5-1 TRBD1 CASTRQGLVTDTQYF
TRBJ2-7 TRBV28 TRBD1 CASSLDRAGGRYEQYF
TRBJ2-5 TRBV6-5 . CASSRLGGPQETQYF
TRBJ2-4 TRBV5-4 TRBD2 CASSFGRGGENIQYF
TRBJ2-1 TRBV5-1 . CASSGSGLSYNEQFF
TRBJ1-6 TRBV7-2 . CASSLEQGTNSPLHF
TRBJ1-5 TRBV28 . CASITPGNQPQHF
TRBJ1-5 TRBV6-4 . CASSEGDKNQPQHF
TRBJ2-4 TRBV5-4 TRBD2 CASSPGLTGGIQYF
TRBJ1-2 TRBV6-5 TRBD1 CASRRGTGAGYTF
TRBJ2-7 TRBV5-1 . CASSPWAGTITYEQYF
TRBJ1-6 TRBV6-1 TRBD1 CASSVIGQGGSPLHF
TRBJ2-5 TRBV20-1 . CSARGGETQYF
TRBJ1-5 TRBV28 . CASSPGGQSNQPQHF
TRBJ1-6 TRBV6-5 TRBD1 CASSLQGESPLHF
TRBJ1-1 TRBV5-1 . CASSLGRGNTEAFF
TRBJ1-6 TRBV9 . CASSAGQEGSPLHF
TRBJ1-5 TRBV6-6 . CASTGRGGNQPQHF
TRBJ2-6 TRBV27 . CASSLTGHDSSGANVLTF
TRBJ2-3 TRBV5-1 . CASSISSPDTQYF
TRBJ1-4 TRBV6-1 . CASSEARIGGRYNEKLFF
TRBJ2-7 TRBV5-1 TRBD1 CASSSPDRGLGEQYF
TRBJ1-2 TRBV7-3 . CASSRRDQSGYTF
TRBJ1-1 TRBV7-8 . CASSLVLFRNTEAFF
TRBJ1-2 TRBV28 . CASNLRGERASYGYTF
TRBJ1-2 TRBV28 TRBD1 CASSLGQGYLFYGYTF
TRBJ1-6 TRBV5-1 TRBD1 CASSLGRGYNSPLHF
TRBJ1-2 TRBV6-5 TRBD1 CASSGTGGRSGYTF
TRBJ1-6 TRBV13 . CASSLATTLQSLHF
TRBJ1-3 TRBV2 . CASSFGAFGNTIYF
TRBJ1-2 TRBV5-6 TRBD1 CASSLGDRVPNYGYTF
TRBJ1-2 TRBV6-5 TRBD1 CASSPRQGSGYTF
TRBJ1-2 TRBV28 TRBD1 CASSLGGTGTNYGYTF
TRBJ2-7 TRBV5-6 TRBD1 CASSSPVWDRGKNEQYF
TRBJ2-7 TRBV10-3 TRBD1 CAISDKAGGYEQYF